The 14 T cell receptor beta chains given below trace back to one sample, sequenced in a study of monozygotic twins with inflammatory bowel disease. TCRdb re-called the 5' RACE reads and gives one entry per CDR3 protein, without DNA. The sample table sets out about 160,000 distinct CDR3 sequences. Sequencing was performed on blood. These receptors came from a human donor with ulcerative colitis or Crohn's disease, or a healthy co-twin of an affected twin (not recorded which).

The CDR3 protein is CASSLEAASSYNEQFF. V is TRBV5-1 and J is TRBJ2-1. Germline CDR1 is SGHRS and CDR2 is YFSETQ. The CDR3 spans 16 residues. The full variable domain, in which reference TRBV5-1 and TRBJ2-1 provide the parts outside the CDR3, is KAGVTQTPRYLIKTRGQQVTLSCSPISGHRSVSWYQQTPGQGLQFLFEYFSETQRNKGNFPGRFSGRQFSNSRSEMNVSTLELGDSALYLCASSLEAASSYNEQFFGPGTRLTVL.

The gene calls are TRBV28 and TRBJ2-4; the D gene TCRdb calls, TRBD2, cannot be checked with no DNA. Germline CDR1 is MDHEN and CDR2 is SYDVKM. The CDR3 runs to 11 residues. The CDR3 here is CASRSSGRGYF.

The chain combines TRBV2 with TRBJ1-5; TCRdb selects TRBD1, and the lack of DNA leaves this call unchecked. Germline V gene lookup returns CDR1 SNHLY and CDR2 FYNNEI. The CDR3 runs 14 residues. This chain's CDR3 is CASSAGFGNQPQHF.

The CDR3 spells CASSLQGSGYTF. The chain couples TRBV7-9 to TRBJ1-2; TCRdb designates TRBD1, a call that cannot be tested without DNA. The CDR3 is 12 residues long. Germline CDR1 is SEHNR and CDR2 is FQNEAQ (reference sequence).

This CDR3 reads CAISRSRGGVYNEQFF. The gene calls are TRBV10-3 and TRBJ2-1; the D call of TRBD2 rests on TCRdb alone, since no DNA is present to check it. The CDR3 runs to 16 residues. The germline CDR1 and CDR2 sequences are ENHRY and SYGVKD.

The V gene is TRBV5-6, the J gene TRBJ2-2. CDR3 length: 15 residues. Germline CDR1 is SGHDT and CDR2 is YYEEEE. CDR3 in amino acids: CASSPYWGGTGELFF.

The chain combines TRBV15 with TRBJ2-7; TCRdb calls TRBD1, which cannot be checked without DNA. Germline V CDR1 and CDR2: LNHNV, YYDKDF (reference sequence). This CDR3 region has 15 residues. This CDR3 reads CATSRDGTGAGEQYF.

The CDR3 region is CASSLGGQGKLLHF. The chain links TRBV7-2 to TRBJ1-6; TCRdb designates TRBD1, a call that cannot be tested without DNA. Germline V gives CDR1 SGHTA, CDR2 FQGNSA. This CDR3 has 14 amino acids.

The J gene is TRBJ2-5, the V gene TRBV20-1; TCRdb's D call, TRBD1, is unchecked because there is no DNA. Per germline, CDR1 DFQATT and CDR2 SNEGSKA (reference sequence). The CDR3 totals 11 residues. The CDR3 here is CSGGGQETQYF.

J is TRBJ1-2 and V is TRBV12-3 or TRBV12-4. This CDR3 spans 14 amino acids. CDR3 loop: CASSNRQWGYGYTF.

The genes are TRBV7-3 and TRBJ2-1; TCRdb picks TRBD1, but there is no DNA to check that call. The CDR3 is 15 amino acids. The V gene's germline CDR1 is SGHTA and CDR2 FQGTGA. The chain's CDR3 is CASSPRDRGRNEQFF.

This chain uses TRBV20-1 with TRBJ2-1; TCRdb returns TRBD1, unconfirmable since there is no DNA. Germline V gene data show CDR1 as DFQATT and CDR2 as SNEGSKA (reference sequence). This CDR3 is built from 15 residues. CDR3 sequence reads: CSARATDRGLDEQFF.

J is TRBJ2-1 and V is TRBV6-5; TCRdb proposes TRBD2, but this gene call is untestable without DNA. This CDR3 has 18 residues. Germline CDR1 is MNHEY and CDR2 is SVGAGI. CDR3 sequence: CASSYTGTSGIFYNEQFF.

The V gene is TRBV5-1, the J gene TRBJ2-3. Germline CDR1 is SGHRS and CDR2 is YFSETQ. The CDR3 consists of 14 residues. The chain's CDR3 is CASSWGEGTDTQYF.